The clone carrying this TCR beta chain turned up a few times. Its antigen is unidentified. Per-sample yields of isolated PBMCs were at least 6 million. The ends were cut back, 10 bases at V and 0 bases at J, with 12 bases in the middle. The CDR3 consists of 14 residues. Per germline, CDR1 MNHNY and CDR2 SVGAGI (reference sequence). Combining a sample-barcoded 5' primer with a J-beta primer mix, a second PCR ran for roughly 7 to 12 cycles. TCRdb re-called the 5' RACE reads with MiXCR, one entry per CDR3 protein. Here the sample spans 1.5 million to 2 million distinct CDR3 sequences, roughly 32% being singletons. This sample was taken from a study of blood T cells in healthy people across ages. Study-wide results and limits: Across samples, TCR beta diversity tracked strongly with naive T cell percentage. Whereas aged donors had fewer naive CD4+ cells, long-lived donors had more of them and higher diversity.

The V call is TRBV6-6, the J call TRBJ1-4; D gene ambiguous. The sequence was obtained from a woman aged 30 to 39 in good health. Sequencing used blood. The CDR3 region has the DNA TGTGCCACCACGTCGGGTGCAACTAATGAAAAACTGTTTTTT. It is translated as CATTSGATNEKLFF.